This T cell receptor (beta chain) was observed in a study of cytomegalovirus exposure and HLA in healthy donors. The protocol was immunoSEQ multiplex PCR, while the TCRdb copy is restricted to in-frame clones and leaves out a portion. The table lists roughly 70,000 clones, approximately 86% of them singletons. This clone was counted a few times. From germline, CDR1 is MNHEY and CDR2 SMNVEV (reference sequence). This CDR3 is built from 16 residues. V was pared by 7 bases and J by 3 bases, with 19 bases between. The TCR originated in a man aged 30 to 45 in good health and CMV-seronegative. The sample was PBMCs. The chain employs TRBV27 and TRBJ1-5, with D tentatively TRBD1 (6 bases). CDR3: CASIGSPDRHNQPQHF. CDR3 bases: TGTGCCAGCATCGGGTCTCCCGACAGGCACAATCAGCCCCAGCATTTT.